This TCR beta chain was identified in a study of cytomegalovirus exposure and HLA in healthy donors. The trim removed 6 bases at V and 2 bases at J, leaving 15 bases unmatched. CDR1 SGHDT and CDR2 YYEEEE come from the germline V gene. The CDR3 runs to 17 residues. Study-level results: Researchers reported in a later analysis that a missense DCLRE1C variant was tied to TCR beta V- and J-gene trimming.

This clone appeared a few times. What it binds is unknown. The study ran its PCR with 60 Vbeta and 13 Jbeta primers. Profiled with immunoSEQ multiplex PCR; TCRdb holds only in-frame clones, not every one. Here the sample spans approximately 150,000 clones, under 80% being singletons. This TCR was sampled from a human donor in good health. The specimen was PBMCs. The chain links TRBV5-6 to TRBJ2-7; 9 bases fit TRBD1. CDR3: CASTEQTSQGAAYEQYF. The CDR3 bases are TGTGCCAGCACCGAGCAAACATCACAGGGGGCAGCCTACGAGCAGTACTTC.